The 26 T cell receptor beta chains below all came from one sample that was sequenced in a study of T cell responses to AZD1222 COVID-19 vaccine. Using immunoSEQ multiplex PCR, the repertoire was profiled, and TCRdb retains in-frame clones only, with some absent. The repertoire has 140,000 to 150,000 clones, about 92% of them found once; the top ten carry roughly 9.1%. The input for sequencing was peripheral blood, taken on day 0 of AZD1222 vaccination. The receptors were gathered from an adult in good health.

The chain recombines TRBV18 with TRBJ1-4; D gene ambiguous. CDR1 is KGHSH, CDR2 LQKENI, per germline. The CDR3 is 19 amino acids. Deletions cut 6 bases from V and 0 bases from J, with 23 bases between. CDR3 protein: CASSFRLRTAVATNEKLFF. DNA for the CDR3: TGTGCCAGCTCCTTTCGTCTGCGGACTGCTGTTGCAACTAATGAAAAACTGTTTTTT.

This clone was counted once. The CDR3: CASSYYGDTIYF. The CDR3 DNA follows: TGTGCCAGCAGTTATTATGGGGACACCATATATTTT. The V gene is TRBV6-5, the J gene TRBJ1-3; D gene unclear. Trimming stripped 3 bases from V and 8 bases from J, with 8 bases between. Germline lookup yields CDR1 MNHEY and CDR2 SVGAGI. The CDR3 spans 12 residues.

This clone is medium-sized (0.01 to 0.1%). The rearrangement links TRBV6-4 to TRBJ2-2; no firm D call. Germline V gene lookup returns CDR1 MRHNA and CDR2 SNTAGT. This CDR3 has 14 residues. V lost 0 bases and J lost 1, with 3 bases in between. As DNA, the CDR3 is TGTGCCAGCAGTGACTCACAGAACACCGGGGAGCTGTTTTTT. Its translation is CASSDSQNTGELFF.

The rearrangement links TRBV18 to TRBJ1-4; D gene ambiguous. CDR1 and CDR2 from the germline V gene are KGHSH and LQKENI. Trimming shortened V by 1 base and J by 5 bases, and 8 bases separated the two germline ends. This CDR3 contains 14 residues. In DNA, the CDR3 is TGTGCCAGCTCACCACAGGGCGTAAATGAAAAACTGTTTTTT. It is translated as CASSPQGVNEKLFF.

The chain carries TRBV2 and TRBJ1-6; D is undetermined. The CDR3 spans 14 residues. Germline V lookup: CDR1 SNHLY, CDR2 FYNNEI. V shed 3 bases and J shed 7 bases, with 10 bases lying between them. The DNA for the CDR3 is TGTGCCAGCAGTGAGATGGGAAGGAATTCACCCCTCCACTTT. It codes for CASSEMGRNSPLHF. Complete variable domain (other parts from reference TRBV2 and TRBJ1-6): EPEVTQTPSHQVTQMGQEVILRCVPISNHLYFYWYRQILGQKVEFLVSFYNNEISEKSEIFDDQFSVERPDGSNFTLKIRSTKLEDSAMYFCASSEMGRNSPLHFGNGTRLTVT.

This chain uses TRBV14 with TRBJ1-4; the D is unclear. With 0 bases removed from V and 7 bases from J, the gap between germline ends came to 12 bases. The CDR3 consists of 15 residues. The germline V gene encodes CDR1 SGHDN and CDR2 FVKESK. CDR3 amino acids: CASSQERGWPEKLFF. The CDR3 DNA sequence: TGTGCCAGCAGCCAAGAACGAGGATGGCCTGAAAAACTGTTTTTT.

The V call is TRBV3-1 (or the pseudogene TRBV3-2), the J call TRBJ1-5; TRBD1 might be the D (6 bases). CDR1 and CDR2 (germline): LGHDT, YNNKEL (reference sequence). Trimming cost V 0 bases and J 2 bases, with 17 bases left between them. The CDR3 is made up of 18 amino acids. DNA for the CDR3: TGTGCCAGCAGCCAAGAGGAACTGTGGGGGCGCGGCAATCAGCCCCAGCATTTT. Amino acids: CASSQEELWGRGNQPQHF.

This CDR3 is CASRVEGYTEAFF. CDR3 coding DNA: TGTGCCAGCAGGGTGGAAGGGTACACTGAAGCTTTCTTT. The chain is built from TRBV28 and TRBJ1-1; no clear D gene. With 6 bases removed from V and 3 bases from J, the gap between germline ends came to 11 bases. The CDR3 is 13 residues long. CDR1 MDHEN and CDR2 SYDVKM come from the germline V gene.

The genes are TRBV5-5 and TRBJ1-1; D remains ambiguous. The germline CDR1 and CDR2 sequences are SGHKS and YYEKEE (reference sequence). This CDR3 contains 15 residues. V was cut by 3 bases and J by 2 bases, with 14 bases left in between. This CDR3 reads CASSSPMGLNTEAFF. CDR3 bases: TGTGCCAGCAGCTCTCCCATGGGATTAAACACTGAAGCTTTCTTT.

This sequence joins TRBV19 and TRBJ1-5; D is perhaps TRBD1 (5 bases). The germline V and J ends were trimmed by 7 bases and 2 bases, with 21 bases remaining between them. From germline, CDR1 is LNHDA and CDR2 SQIVND (reference sequence). The CDR3 spans 17 residues. The CDR3 region is CASTRGMGKVGNQPQHF. CDR3 nucleotides: TGTGCCAGTACGCGGGGCATGGGAAAGGTTGGCAATCAGCCCCAGCATTTT.

This clone was detected only once. V gene TRBV5-4 combines with J gene TRBJ1-2; TRBD1 aligns across 7 bases. V gave up 6 bases and J gave up 8 bases; unmatched junction bases: 10. The V gene's germline CDR1 is SGHNT and CDR2 YYREEE (reference sequence). The CDR3 loop spans 13 amino acids. The CDR3 loop reads CASIGTAAGGYTF. CDR3 nucleotide sequence: TGTGCCAGCATCGGGACAGCGGCTGGGGGCTACACCTTC.

The rearrangement joins TRBV5-1 to TRBJ1-2, with TRBD1 matching over 10 bases. The junction had 0 bases not matched to a gene; V was cut back by 4 bases and J by 6 bases. Germline CDR1 and CDR2: SGHRS and YFSETQ. The CDR3 is 12 residues long. The CDR3 sequence is CASSGTGDGYTF. The CDR3 region has the DNA TGCGCCAGCAGCGGGACAGGGGATGGCTACACCTTC.

V and J are TRBV10-3 and TRBJ2-3; D might be TRBD1 (5 bases). From germline, CDR1 is ENHRY and CDR2 SYGVKD. The CDR3 runs 17 residues. The V gene lost 4 bases and the J gene lost 0 bases, with 17 bases spanning the gap. The CDR3 DNA reads as TGTGCCATCAGTGCAAGACAGATCCTGACTAGCACAGATACGCAGTATTTT. This codes for CAISARQILTSTDTQYF.

V usage is TRBV7-2 and J usage is TRBJ1-4; 8 bases agree with TRBD1. Germline CDR1 and CDR2: SGHTA and FQGNSA. This CDR3 comprises 14 residues. J gave up 6 bases and V 6 bases, and 6 bases lay outside the gene matches. The CDR3 nucleotides are TGTGCCAGCAGTCAGGACAGGGCCGATGAAAAACTGTTTTTT. It is translated as CASSQDRADEKLFF.

The rearrangement joins TRBV5-1 to TRBJ2-1, with D possibly TRBD2 on 7 matching bases. Per the germline V gene, CDR1 is SGHRS and CDR2 is YFSETQ. V lost 0 bases and J lost 10, with 20 bases in between. The CDR3 runs to 16 residues. The CDR3 DNA sequence: TGCGCCAGCAGCTTGGATGGGGGGGCTAGGTCGAGGGAGCAGTTCTTC. It encodes CASSLDGGARSREQFF. Full variable domain (rest looked up from reference TRBV5-1 and TRBJ2-1): KAGVTQTPRYLIKTRGQQVTLSCSPISGHRSVSWYQQTPGQGLQFLFEYFSETQRNKGNFPGRFSGRQFSNSRSEMNVSTLELGDSALYLCASSLDGGARSREQFFGPGTRLTVL.

The chain is built from TRBV6-5 and TRBJ1-3; 8 bases match TRBD1. From germline, CDR1 is MNHEY and CDR2 SVGAGI. V gave up 7 bases and J gave up 2 bases; unmatched junction bases: 4. This CDR3 comprises 14 residues. The CDR3 sequence: CASKRGQAGNTIYF. In nucleotides, the CDR3 is TGTGCCAGCAAGCGGGGACAGGCTGGAAACACCATATATTTT.

The chain has TRBV30 and TRBJ2-7; D remains unclear. V was pared by 2 bases and J by 1 base, with 18 bases between. The CDR3 has 16 residues. In germline, CDR1 is GTSNPN, CDR2 SVGIG (reference sequence). The CDR3 protein is CAWSSYTRTASYEQYF. The DNA of the CDR3 is TGTGCCTGGAGTTCATACACCCGAACAGCTTCCTACGAGCAGTACTTC.

The table lists this clone with a few counts. The chain links TRBV6-5 to TRBJ1-1; TRBD1 is a possible D gene (5 bases). Trimming took 8 bases from V and 1 from J, leaving 14 bases between them. Germline loops: CDR1 MNHEY, CDR2 SVGAGI. The CDR3 has 14 residues. This CDR3 is CASSWGGGNTEAFF. The CDR3 nucleotides are TGTGCCAGCTCATGGGGGGGTGGGAACACTGAAGCTTTCTTT.

CDR3 in DNA: TGTGCCATCAGTTTTGGGGGGAACACTGAAGCTTTCTTT. This translates into CAISFGGNTEAFF. V gene TRBV10-3 combines with J gene TRBJ1-1, with D perhaps matching TRBD1 (5 bases). V lost 5 bases, J lost 1 base, and 8 bases lay in between. This CDR3 contains 13 residues. Germline assignment: CDR1 ENHRY and CDR2 SYGVKD.

The chain recombines TRBV10-3 with TRBJ1-5; 9 bases fit TRBD1. Germline V lookup: CDR1 ENHRY, CDR2 SYGVKD. J lost 6 bases, V lost 5 bases, and 5 bases had no gene match. CDR3 length: 14 residues. In DNA form, the CDR3 reads TGTGCCATCAGTCAAGGACAGGGGATTCAGCCCCAGCATTTT. Residues: CAISQGQGIQPQHF.

This clone showed up just once. J is TRBJ2-2 and V is TRBV12-3 or TRBV12-4; maybe TRBD2 (5 bases). V was clipped by 6 bases and J by 6 bases, with 11 bases between them. This CDR3 has 13 amino acids. The CDR3 region is CASSPGRAGELFF. The CDR3, as DNA: TGTGCCAGCAGCCCGGGAAGAGCCGGGGAGCTGTTTTTT.

The chain carries TRBV30 and TRBJ1-5; D may be TRBD1 (5 bases). V was pared by 0 bases and J by 7 bases, with 13 bases between. The length of the CDR3 is 14 residues. Germline V gene data show CDR1 as GTSNPN and CDR2 as SVGIG (reference sequence). CDR3 in amino acids: CAWSVPGSGQPQHF. DNA for the CDR3: TGTGCCTGGAGTGTACCCGGGTCAGGGCAGCCCCAGCATTTT.

The rearrangement joins TRBV10-3 to TRBJ1-2, with 12 bases fitting TRBD1. From germline, CDR1 is ENHRY and CDR2 SYGVKD. The CDR3 runs to 14 residues. Trimming cost V 4 bases and J 8 bases; bases outside gene matches: 5. The CDR3 loop is CAISATGTGGGYTF. DNA of the CDR3: TGTGCCATCAGTGCTACCGGGACAGGGGGCGGCTACACCTTC.

This chain joins TRBV19 and TRBJ1-1; D not certain. V lost 5 bases, J lost 1 base, and 8 bases lay in between. The CDR3 contains 13 residues. Per germline, CDR1 LNHDA and CDR2 SQIVND (reference sequence). DNA for the CDR3: TGTGCCAGTAGTTTTGGGTCGAACACTGAAGCTTTCTTT. Protein product: CASSFGSNTEAFF. Filled out from reference TRBV19 and TRBJ1-1, the complete variable domain reads DGGITQSPKYLFRKEGQNVTLSCEQNLNHDAMYWYRQDPGQGLRLIYYSQIVNDFQKGDIAEGYSVSREKKESFPLTVTSAQKNPTAFYLCASSFGSNTEAFFGQGTRLTVV.

This rearrangement joins TRBV6-5 to TRBJ1-2; D unresolved. The germline V gene encodes CDR1 MNHEY and CDR2 SVGAGI. Trimming shortened V by 2 bases and J by 5 bases, and 15 bases separated the two germline ends. CDR3 length: 15 amino acids. CDR3: CASSYIGELLYGYTF. Written as DNA, the CDR3 is TGTGCCAGCAGTTACATCGGAGAACTTCTTTATGGCTACACCTTC.

The chain employs TRBV15 and TRBJ1-1; the D is unclear. V lost 1 base and J lost 0, with 9 bases in between. Germline CDR1 is LNHNV and CDR2 is YYDKDF (reference sequence). CDR3 length equals 15 residues. The CDR3 is CATSRGVGMNTEAFF. The CDR3 region has the DNA TGTGCCACCAGCAGAGGGGTAGGGATGAACACTGAAGCTTTCTTT.